The 25 T cell receptor beta chains below come from one sample, sequenced in a study of shared clonotypes between healthy human individuals (dated by TCRdb to the early 2020s). Library preparation used the immunoSEQ multiplex PCR assay. Imported from immuneACCESS, the table was reduced by TCRdb to in-frame sequences with V and J called. These copies leave out some clones; in studies compared against another copy, an unresolved V gene accounts for under half, and the cause of the remainder is not known. This sample gives some 500,000 clones in total; 90% to 96% of them show up just once. 0.05% to 0.08% of the sample rests with the top ten. The sequencing sample was made of naive CD4+ T cells sorted from blood. The meaning of the sample's cell subset or site label: CD45RA+ positively selected. The receptors were gathered from a woman aged 25 to 39 in good health.

The rearrangement uses TRBV27 and TRBJ2-7, with D tentatively TRBD2 (5 bases). V was trimmed by 10 bases and J by 3 bases, leaving 13 bases between them. Germline V gene data show CDR1 as MNHEY and CDR2 as SMNVEV (reference sequence). The CDR3 spans 12 residues. The CDR3 spells CAIFRRVYEQYF. The CDR3 DNA is TGTGCCATCTTTAGGCGGGTCTACGAGCAGTACTTC.

The chain is built from TRBV5-1 and TRBJ2-7; 14 bases are a match to TRBD2. The CDR3 loop spans 16 amino acids. CDR1 and CDR2 (germline): SGHRS, YFSETQ. The ends lost 4 bases at V and 7 bases at J; junction bases unmatched: 10. DNA of the CDR3: TGCGCCAGCAGCGCCTCCGGGACTAGCGGGAGTGGTGAGCAGTACTTC. It translates to CASSASGTSGSGEQYF.

The chain combines TRBV6-6 with TRBJ1-6; D gene unclear. This CDR3 is built from 13 residues. CDR1 and CDR2 (germline): MNHNY, SVGAGI (reference sequence). Trimming cost V 6 bases and J 10 bases, with 13 bases left between them. The CDR3 sequence: CASRSGIGSPLHF. In DNA, the CDR3 is TGTGCCAGCAGGTCTGGGATCGGATCACCCCTCCACTTT.

The rearrangement joins TRBV5-1 to TRBJ2-1, with 7 nucleotides matching TRBD2. This CDR3 comprises 20 residues. Trimming cost V 4 bases and J 4 bases; bases outside gene matches: 23. Per germline, CDR1 SGHRS and CDR2 YFSETQ. In DNA form, the CDR3 reads TGCGCCAGCAGCCCACGGGGGTCGAACGCGGGTCTAGCGGTATACAATGAGCAGTTCTTC. It yields the protein CASSPRGSNAGLAVYNEQFF. Using reference TRBV5-1 and TRBJ2-1 for the parts outside the CDR3, the full variable domain is KAGVTQTPRYLIKTRGQQVTLSCSPISGHRSVSWYQQTPGQGLQFLFEYFSETQRNKGNFPGRFSGRQFSNSRSEMNVSTLELGDSALYLCASSPRGSNAGLAVYNEQFFGPGTRLTVL.

This chain joins TRBV6-5 and TRBJ2-7, with 13 bases aligning to TRBD2. CDR1 and CDR2 (germline): MNHEY, SVGAGI. V dropped 6 bases and J dropped 4; count of bases not matched to a gene: 6. This CDR3 has 15 amino acids. The CDR3 spells CASRGLAGNIYEQYF. Written as DNA, the CDR3 is TGTGCCAGCAGGGGACTAGCGGGGAACATTTACGAGCAGTACTTC.

This chain connects TRBV27 to TRBJ1-5; no reliable D call. Trimming took off 4 bases at V and 0 bases at J, with 4 bases between the two ends. The germline gives CDR1 MNHEY, CDR2 SMNVEV (reference sequence). CDR3 length: 13 amino acids. The CDR3 loop reads CASSSYSNQPQHF. CDR3 DNA sequence: TGTGCCAGCAGTTCCTATAGCAATCAGCCCCAGCATTTT.

In DNA, the CDR3 is TGTGCCAGCAGTTTTTCCTACAATGAGCAGTTCTTC. This gives the protein CASSFSYNEQFF. The chain employs TRBV2 and TRBJ2-1; D is unresolved. V gave up 5 bases and J gave up 1 base, with 3 bases separating them. Germline CDR1 reads SNHLY; CDR2 reads FYNNEI. The CDR3 spans 12 residues.

This chain joins TRBV19 and TRBJ2-5; D may be TRBD1 or TRBD2 (5 bases each). The J call may be mistaken, given a closer DNA end match to TRBJ2-7. The germline CDR1 and CDR2 sequences are LNHDA and SQIVND (reference sequence). The CDR3 consists of 14 residues. CDR3 sequence (DNA): TGTGCCAGTAGTTCGGGGCCGGGGCAATACGAGCAGTACTTC. Protein product: CASSSGPGQYEQYF.

The V call is TRBV7-3, the J call TRBJ2-4; D is unclear. Trimming left V 1 base short and J 8 bases short, with 9 bases between. The CDR3 length is 13 residues. Germline V lookup: CDR1 SGHTA, CDR2 FQGTGA. The CDR3 sequence: CASSLNMGDIQYF. The CDR3 DNA reads as TGTGCCAGCAGCTTAAATATGGGCGACATTCAGTACTTC.

CDR3 DNA sequence: TGCAGTGCGTCGCTAATTCCGGGGCAGTACTTC. Translated, it gives CSASLIPGQYF. The V gene is TRBV20-1, the J gene TRBJ2-7; D is uncertain. The V end lost 6 bases, the J end lost 9 bases, and 15 bases lay between the germline ends. The CDR3 loop spans 11 amino acids. The germline V gene has CDR1 DFQATT and CDR2 SNEGSKA (reference sequence).

On this clone itself: The sample contains more than one DNA sequence encoding this CDR3. This chain connects TRBV18 to TRBJ1-5; D not certain. CDR1 is KGHSH and CDR2 is LQKENI in the germline V gene. The germline V and J ends were trimmed by 0 bases and 2 bases, with 5 bases remaining between them. The CDR3 is 14 amino acids. The CDR3 sequence: CASSPPGGNQPQHF. The DNA of the CDR3 is TGTGCCAGCTCACCACCGGGAGGCAATCAGCCCCAGCATTTT.

The chain couples TRBV7-2 to TRBJ1-1; 7 positions match TRBD1. Germline V gives CDR1 SGHTA, CDR2 FQGNSA. The CDR3 runs to 18 residues. V trimming: 1 base; J trimming: 1 base; junction bases outside the gene matches: 12. The CDR3 DNA sequence: TGTGCCAGCAGCTTAGGGGTAACAGGGGCTGGAAGGAACACTGAAGCTTTCTTT. Translation: CASSLGVTGAGRNTEAFF.

The chain couples TRBV12-2 to TRBJ2-1. TRBV12-2 represents a pseudogene. The CDR3 covers 15 residues. CDR3: CASRFVTVPYNEQFF. For the CDR3, the DNA is TGTGCAAGTCGCTTCGTAACCGTTCCCTACAATGAGCAGTTCTTC.

The V gene is TRBV7-2, the J gene TRBJ2-7; D possibly corresponds to TRBD2 (5 bases). The V gene lost 1 base and the J gene lost 6 bases, with 16 bases spanning the gap. The germline CDR1 and CDR2 sequences are SGHTA and FQGNSA. The CDR3 has 15 residues. Here the CDR3 reads CASSLVYLATPEQYF. The CDR3 DNA reads as TGTGCCAGCAGCTTAGTGTATTTAGCGACACCCGAGCAGTACTTC.

The chain employs TRBV7-6 and TRBJ2-1; perhaps TRBD2 as D (6 bases). V was cut by 1 base and J by 6 bases, with 10 bases left in between. The CDR3 runs to 14 residues. Germline V CDR1 and CDR2: SGHVS, FNYEAQ. CDR3 amino acids: CASSLGGGTNEQFF. The CDR3 nucleotides are TGTGCCAGCAGCTTAGGTGGCGGGACCAATGAGCAGTTCTTC. Full variable domain (remainder filled in from reference TRBV7-6 and TRBJ2-1): GAGVSQSPRYKVTKRGQDVALRCDPISGHVSLYWYRQALGQGPEFLTYFNYEAQQDKSGLPNDRFSAERPEGSISTLTIQRTEQRDSAMYRCASSLGGGTNEQFFGPGTRLTVL.

The chain combines TRBV27 with TRBJ1-5, with 10 bases that match TRBD1. After removal of 6 bases from V and 7 bases from J, the junction contained 6 bases not matched to a gene. Germline CDR1 and CDR2: MNHEY and SMNVEV (reference sequence). This CDR3 is 14 amino acids long. The CDR3 reads CASRRDRGGQPQHF. The CDR3 DNA reads as TGTGCCAGCAGGAGGGACAGGGGAGGACAGCCCCAGCATTTT.

This sequence joins TRBV12-5 and TRBJ2-5; D might be TRBD1 (8 bases). V shed 3 bases and J shed 5 bases, with 19 bases lying between them. The CDR3 length is 16 residues. Germline CDR1 reads LGHNT; CDR2 reads FRNRAP. The CDR3 here is CASGFSLQGGGETQYF. CDR3 sequence (DNA): TGTGCTAGTGGTTTCTCCTTACAGGGGGGAGGGGAGACCCAGTACTTC.

The chain carries TRBV7-9 and TRBJ2-7, with 11 bases that match TRBD2. With 1 base clipped from V and 7 bases from J, the junction kept 9 bases outside the gene matches. CDR3 length equals 16 residues. Germline CDR1 and CDR2: SEHNR and FQNEAQ (reference sequence). The CDR3: CASSLGSGTSGKEQYF. CDR3 coding DNA: TGTGCCAGCAGCTTAGGATCTGGGACTAGCGGAAAAGAGCAGTACTTC.

V and J are TRBV28 and TRBJ1-1; 8 bases are shared with TRBD1. Germline CDR1 is MDHEN and CDR2 is SYDVKM. CDR3 length: 14 amino acids. The V gene end was trimmed by 6 bases and the J gene end by 0 bases; junction bases not matched to a gene: 3. As DNA, the CDR3 is TGTGCCAGCAGGGGGACAGGTATGAACACTGAAGCTTTCTTT. Protein: CASRGTGMNTEAFF.

The rearrangement links TRBV19 to TRBJ2-4; D possibly corresponds to TRBD2 (6 bases). V lost 6 bases and J lost 0, with 15 bases in between. Germline lookup yields CDR1 LNHDA and CDR2 SQIVND (reference sequence). The CDR3 extends over 16 amino acids. CDR3 sequence (DNA): TGTGCCAGTAGATCCGGGCGGGATCTAGCCAAAAACATTCAGTACTTC. This gives the protein CASRSGRDLAKNIQYF.

In the case of this clone: The same CDR3 also results from other DNA sequences found in this sample. This chain joins TRBV28 and TRBJ1-2; no definite D call. This CDR3 comprises 12 residues. The germline V gene encodes CDR1 MDHEN and CDR2 SYDVKM. V was clipped by 8 bases and J by 1 base, with 8 bases between them. This CDR3 is CASSLGNYGYTF. The CDR3 DNA is TGTGCCAGCTCCCTCGGTAACTATGGCTACACCTTC.

This clone has only one observation. This sequence joins TRBV28 and TRBJ1-2; 8 nucleotides match TRBD1. From germline, CDR1 is MDHEN and CDR2 SYDVKM. The CDR3 extends over 13 amino acids. The ends lost 4 bases at V and 8 bases at J; junction bases unmatched: 6. The CDR3 is CASSSTGTGGYTF. CDR3 bases: TGTGCCAGCAGTTCAACTGGGACAGGAGGCTACACCTTC.

The chain carries TRBV5-1 and TRBJ2-7; 13 bases match TRBD2. This CDR3 has 14 amino acids. Germline V CDR1 and CDR2: SGHRS, YFSETQ. J gave up 7 bases and V 4 bases, and 5 bases lay outside the gene matches. DNA of the CDR3: TGCGCCAGCAGCCCACTAGCGGGAGGGCCGGAGCAGTACTTC. Its translation is CASSPLAGGPEQYF.

This clone came up once. V gene TRBV4-1 combines with J gene TRBJ2-5, with D tentatively TRBD2 (6 bases). CDR3 size: 16 residues. V was clipped by 0 bases and J by 1 base, with 12 bases between them. The germline gives CDR1 MGHRA, CDR2 YSYEKL. In DNA form, the CDR3 reads TGCGCCAGCAGCCAAGATTTCTTAGCGGCCCAAGAGACCCAGTACTTC. This gives the protein CASSQDFLAAQETQYF.

V usage is TRBV19 and J usage is TRBJ2-1, with 10 positions matching TRBD2. CDR1 is LNHDA and CDR2 is SQIVND in the germline V gene (reference sequence). The CDR3 loop spans 18 amino acids. With V trimmed by 3 bases and J by 9 bases, 17 bases remained unmatched. The CDR3 reads CASSIGTPGLAMYSEQFF. CDR3 DNA: TGTGCCAGTAGTATTGGGACCCCGGGACTAGCGATGTATTCTGAGCAGTTCTTC.